This TCR delta chain originates from a study of γδ T cells in repeated Plasmodium falciparum infection. About the research overall: Malian children with intense seasonal malaria exposure were compared with matched Australian children. Malian gammadelta TCRs were studied during no-transmission periods and across acute malaria episodes. Malaria-naive adults were infected with P. falciparum NF54 four times over around 600 days. Findings of the study overall: Malian children's Vdelta2-negative repertoires appeared more expanded and less diverse than Australians'.

Vgamma9/Vdelta2+ and Vdelta2-negative gammadelta T cells were flow-sorted from PBMC for bulk sequencing. Of note for this clone: Its antigen is still unknown. The translation of this DNA and the TCRdb protein of a much larger clone differ at residue 14, probably owing to a read error; the protein shown here is translated from the DNA.

TCRdb reprocessed the multiplex PCR reads through CATT. The table shows approximately 93,000 delta-chain clones, with more than 0.85% occurring only once. Trimming took 0 bases from V and 1 from J; bases not matched to a gene: 26. CDR1 and CDR2 (germline): TSWWSYY, QGS. This CDR3 spans 23 amino acids. This chain links TRDV1 with TRDJ1, with 7 positions matching TRDD2. The sample was gamma-delta T cells from blood. This sequence originates from a pool of human donors (malaria-infected and uninfected, not separated). The CDR3 DNA reads TGTGCTCTTGGGGAACTTACTCTTCCTAAGGGGTCCAAGATTATCGGGGGCACCGATAAACTCATCTTT. It yields the protein CALGELTLPKGSKIIGGTDKLIF.